The 31 T cell receptor beta chains below come from one sample, sequenced in a study of prognosis after radiotherapy for stage I lung cancer. Genomic DNA was subjected to two-round multiplex PCR for amplification of TCR beta CDR3. First-round PCR employed TRBV- and TRBJ-specific primers for each gene. TCRdb recomputed calls from the multiplex PCR reads with MiXCR, one row per CDR3 protein. Of around 51,000 distinct CDR3 sequences listed, roughly 36% are singletons. The sequencing used PBMCs, collected before or after stereotactic body radiation therapy (not recorded which). The receptors come from a donor over 45 with non-small cell lung cancer.

This clonotype has a count of ten or more. The V gene is TRBV5-1, the J gene TRBJ2-2; 7 nucleotides agree with TRBD2. Trimming cost V 7 bases and J 5 bases; bases outside gene matches: 11. The CDR3 runs to 15 residues. Germline loops: CDR1 SGHRS, CDR2 YFSETQ. CDR3 sequence: CASVPGAGETGELFF. The CDR3 DNA reads TGCGCCAGCGTCCCCGGCGCGGGAGAGACCGGGGAGCTGTTTTTT.

There are many counts of this clonotype. J is TRBJ1-5 and V is TRBV20-1; unclear D gene. Trimming took off 3 bases at V and 5 bases at J, with 11 bases between the two ends. Germline CDR1 DFQATT, CDR2 SNEGSKA (reference sequence). This CDR3 region has 13 residues. CDR3 sequence (DNA): TGCAGTGCTAGGTCCCAGGAATATCAGCCCCAGCATTTT. It is translated as CSARSQEYQPQHF.

This clonotype has at least ten counts. The chain couples TRBV4-1 to TRBJ2-5; the match to TRBD2 covers 9 bases. CDR1 is MGHRA and CDR2 is YSYEKL in the germline V gene. The CDR3 is 16 amino acids. V dropped 1 base and J dropped 2; count of bases not matched to a gene: 5. DNA for the CDR3: TGCGCCAGCAGCCAAGGACTAGCGGCGATACAAGAGACCCAGTACTTC. This sequence encodes CASSQGLAAIQETQYF.

J is TRBJ2-7 and V is TRBV7-2, with D perhaps matching TRBD2 (5 bases). The CDR3 length is 15 residues. CDR1 and CDR2 from the germline V gene are SGHTA and FQGNSA. Trimming left V 6 bases short and J 3 bases short, with 18 bases between. The CDR3 is CASSRLFPSYYEQYF. CDR3 nucleotide sequence: TGTGCCAGCAGTAGACTATTCCCGAGCTACTACGAGCAGTACTTC.

Worth noting for this clonotype: Given a much more abundant clone one base away, this may be a read error. The chain employs TRBV29-1 and TRBJ1-2; 12 nucleotides align to TRBD1. The CDR3 loop spans 16 amino acids. The J segment lost 5 bases and the V segment lost 6 bases, leaving 13 bases of the junction unmatched. The germline gives CDR1 SQVTM, CDR2 ANQGSEA. This chain's CDR3 is CSVLLSGTGGLYGYTF. The CDR3 region has the DNA TGCAGCGTACTTCTCTCCGGGACAGGGGGCTTGTATGGCTACACCTTC.

The sample holds many counts of this clonotype. The chain carries TRBV4-1 and TRBJ2-3; 9 nucleotides agree with TRBD2. This CDR3 has 19 residues. After removal of 2 bases from V and 0 bases from J, the junction contained 12 bases not matched to a gene. Germline CDR1 is MGHRA and CDR2 is YSYEKL. CDR3 sequence reads: CASSQPPLRLAVSTDTQYF. CDR3 coding DNA: TGCGCCAGCAGCCAACCTCCCCTTCGACTAGCGGTTAGCACAGATACGCAGTATTTT.

In regard to this clonotype: Possible read error: a much larger clone is one base away. The chain has TRBV29-1 and TRBJ2-1; TRBD2 matches at 7 bases. CDR1 and CDR2 (germline): SQVTM, ANQGSEA. The junction had 5 bases not matched to a gene; V was cut back by 0 bases and J by 0 bases. CDR3 length: 16 residues. CDR3 residues: CSVEDPAGYSYNEQFF. The CDR3 coding sequence is TGCAGCGTTGAAGATCCAGCGGGGTACTCCTACAATGAGCAGTTCTTC.

The sample holds many counts of this clonotype. The chain couples TRBV5-1 to TRBJ1-3; 7 bases line up with TRBD1. Germline CDR1 SGHRS, CDR2 YFSETQ. J gave up 1 base and V 4 bases, and 5 bases lay outside the gene matches. The length of the CDR3 is 15 residues. The CDR3 nucleotides read TGCGCCAGCAGCCAGGGGGTGGTATCTGGAAACACCATATATTTT. Protein product: CASSQGVVSGNTIYF.

In the case of this clonotype: Possible read error: a much larger clone is one base away. This chain connects TRBV6-9 to TRBJ2-3; the match to TRBD2 covers 8 bases. With V trimmed by 0 bases and J by 1 base, 9 bases remained unmatched. The length of the CDR3 is 18 residues. Germline CDR1 MNHGY, CDR2 SVAAGI. This CDR3 is CASSYSSPGGPCTDTQYF. For the CDR3, the DNA is TGTGCCAGCAGTTATTCCTCTCCGGGAGGGCCGTGCACAGATACGCAGTATTTT.

With respect to this clonotype: A far larger clone is one base from this, pointing to a likely read error. The chain recombines TRBV6-2 or TRBV6-3 with TRBJ1-6, with a tentative D call TRBD1 (5 bases). The CDR3 totals 14 residues. In germline, CDR1 is MNHEY, CDR2 SVGEGT. The CDR3 DNA follows: TGTGCCAGCAGTACCAGGGTGGGTAATTCACCCCTCCGCTTT. This gives the protein CASSTRVGNSPLRF.

Concerning this clonotype itself: The CDR3 end shows no conserved phenylalanine or tryptophan, and so a read error is likely. No DNA is shown, since the ends of the CDR3 on it are uncertain; the CDR3 is the one TCRdb lists. The chain is built from TRBV9 and TRBJ2-1; the table names TRBD2, a call not compared with the DNA. The CDR3 comprises 16 residues, both ends counted. Germline lookup yields CDR1 SGDLS and CDR2 YYNGEE. CDR3 sequence: CASSARRGLVYNEKFL.

This clonotype was counted many times. This chain joins TRBV7-6 and TRBJ2-3; no clear D. This CDR3 contains 14 residues. Germline V gene data show CDR1 as SGHVS and CDR2 as FNYEAQ. The ends were cut back, 2 bases at V and 2 bases at J, with 8 bases in the middle. This chain's CDR3 is CASSLTPYTDTQYF. CDR3 DNA sequence: TGTGCCAGCAGCTTAACACCTTACACAGATACGCAGTATTTT.

This clonotype was detected many times. The rearrangement links TRBV5-1 to TRBJ2-6; unclear D gene. Germline CDR1 reads SGHRS; CDR2 reads YFSETQ. V lost 2 bases and J 0 bases, leaving 9 bases between the germline ends. CDR3 length: 16 residues. The CDR3 protein is CASSLGIVSGANVLTF. CDR3 bases: TGCGCCAGCAGCTTAGGGATAGTCTCTGGGGCCAACGTCCTGACTTTC.

This clonotype was recorded many times. The CDR3 sequence is CASGYYEQYF. CDR3 in DNA: TGTGCCAGTGGCTACTACGAGCAGTACTTC. J is TRBJ2-7 and V is TRBV19; no reliable D call. The V and J ends lost 8 bases and 3 bases respectively, with 5 bases between them. Germline V lookup: CDR1 LNHDA, CDR2 SQIVND (reference sequence). CDR3 size: 10 residues.

There are many counts of this clonotype. This chain uses TRBV4-2 with TRBJ2-2; TRBD2 might be the D (6 bases). CDR1 is LGHNA, CDR2 YNFKEQ, per germline. Trimming stripped 5 bases from V and 5 bases from J, with 9 bases between. The CDR3 contains 13 residues. This chain's CDR3 is CASSAEGTGELFF. CDR3 coding DNA: TGTGCCAGCAGCGCGGAGGGGACCGGGGAGCTGTTTTTT.

Regarding this clonotype: Since a far larger clone is one base different, this is likely a read error. V gene TRBV7-9 combines with J gene TRBJ2-7; 7 positions agree with TRBD2. Trimming cost V 3 bases and J 2 bases; bases outside gene matches: 13. The CDR3 loop spans 17 amino acids. Germline assignment: CDR1 SEHNR and CDR2 FQNEAQ (reference sequence). The CDR3 spells CASSFVSSGGKAYEQYF. In DNA form, the CDR3 reads TGTGCCAGCAGCTTCGTGTCGTCGGGAGGTAAGGCCTACGAGCAGTACTTC.

This clonotype was recorded many times. The chain combines TRBV30 with TRBJ2-5; the D gene is possibly TRBD2 (6 bases). The CDR3 has 14 amino acids. Trimming removed 0 bases at V and 3 bases at J, with 11 bases between. The germline gives CDR1 GTSNPN, CDR2 SVGIG (reference sequence). CDR3 loop: CAWSVGGAKETQYF. The CDR3 DNA follows: TGTGCCTGGAGTGTCGGCGGGGCGAAAGAGACCCAGTACTTC.

This clonotype was seen at least ten times. J is TRBJ2-5 and V is TRBV7-8; 8 bases agree with TRBD2. The CDR3 extends over 16 amino acids. V trimming: 2 bases; J trimming: 5 bases; junction bases outside the gene matches: 10. The germline V gene has CDR1 SGHVS and CDR2 FQNEAQ. CDR3 protein: CASSLSRVAGFETQYF. DNA of the CDR3: TGTGCCAGCAGCTTAAGCAGGGTAGCGGGATTTGAGACCCAGTACTTC.

As to this clonotype: This could be a read error, since a much larger clone is one nucleotide away. The rearrangement joins TRBV20-1 to TRBJ2-5, with D perhaps matching TRBD2 (6 bases). V was clipped by 5 bases and J by 5 bases, with 15 bases between them. The CDR3 spans 13 residues. Per germline, CDR1 DFQATT and CDR2 SNEGSKA (reference sequence). CDR3 coding DNA: TGCAGTGCTTCACCCCGGGACTGGGAGACCCAGTACTTC. Translating it yields CSASPRDWETQYF.

Details on this clonotype: This may come from a read error, since a much larger clone is one base off. The chain links TRBV6-1 to TRBJ2-5; TRBD1 matches at 8 bases. There are 15 residues in the CDR3. Germline CDR1 reads MNHNS; CDR2 reads SASEGT. CDR3 nucleotides: TGTGCCAGCAGCTCCGGACAGGGCCACCAAGAGATCCAGTACTTC. This sequence encodes CASSSGQGHQEIQYF.

Only one count was recorded for this clonotype. A clone one base away is much larger, so this may be a read error. The J gene is TRBJ2-4, the V gene TRBV6-2 or TRBV6-3, with 10 positions matching TRBD1. The CDR3 runs to 16 residues. Looked up from germline, CDR1 is MNHEY and CDR2 is SVGEGT. DNA for the CDR3: TGTGCCGGCAGCCCCGGACAGGGGGGAGCCAAAAACATTCAGTACTTC. This codes for CAGSPGQGGAKNIQYF.

This clonotype was detected many times. The genes are TRBV12-3 or TRBV12-4 and TRBJ1-5; tentatively, D is TRBD1 (6 bases). Trimming pared 9 bases from V and 9 bases from J, leaving 21 bases between. The CDR3 totals 14 residues. The CDR3 here is CASRETGQAGPQHF. CDR3 DNA sequence: TGTGCCAGTCGAGAGACAGGCCAAGCGGGGCCCCAGCATTTT.

Only one count was recorded for this clonotype. CDR3 amino acids: CASSQRGQGAHEQYF. Written as DNA, the CDR3 is TGCGCCAGCAGCCAAAGGGGACAGGGGGCCCACGAGCAGTACTTC. V gene TRBV5-1 combines with J gene TRBJ2-7, with TRBD1 matching over 12 bases. The J segment lost 5 bases and the V segment lost 4 bases, leaving 7 bases of the junction unmatched. CDR1 is SGHRS and CDR2 is YFSETQ in the germline V gene. The length of the CDR3 is 15 residues. Full variable domain (rest looked up from reference TRBV5-1 and TRBJ2-7): KAGVTQTPRYLIKTRGQQVTLSCSPISGHRSVSWYQQTPGQGLQFLFEYFSETQRNKGNFPGRFSGRQFSNSRSEMNVSTLELGDSALYLCASSQRGQGAHEQYFGPGTRLTVT.

This clonotype was recorded at least ten times. This rearrangement joins TRBV5-1 to TRBJ2-5, with 14 bases lining up with TRBD2. V dropped 3 bases and J dropped 5; count of bases not matched to a gene: 9. This CDR3 has 17 amino acids. The V gene's germline CDR1 is SGHRS and CDR2 YFSETQ. The CDR3 spells CASSSGLAGGTGETQYF. CDR3 coding DNA: TGCGCCAGCAGCTCTGGACTAGCGGGAGGAACAGGGGAGACCCAGTACTTC. Combining the CDR3 with reference TRBV5-1 and TRBJ2-5 gives the whole variable domain KAGVTQTPRYLIKTRGQQVTLSCSPISGHRSVSWYQQTPGQGLQFLFEYFSETQRNKGNFPGRFSGRQFSNSRSEMNVSTLELGDSALYLCASSSGLAGGTGETQYFGPGTRLLVL.

This clonotype has more than one count but fewer than ten. A much bigger clone sits one base away, suggesting this may be a read error. The CDR3 DNA is TGTGCCAGCAGCGATATTACTACAGATACGCAGTATTTT. This sequence encodes CASSDITTDTQYF. The V call is TRBV12-3 or TRBV12-4, the J call TRBJ2-3; D remains unclear. The CDR3 runs to 13 residues. Trimming shortened V by 6 bases and J by 3 bases, and 10 bases separated the two germline ends.

The J gene is TRBJ2-3, the V gene TRBV24-1, with TRBD1 as a possible D gene (5 bases). V was pared by 1 base and J by 5 bases, with 6 bases between. CDR1 and CDR2 from the germline V gene are KGHDR and SFDVKD. The CDR3 is 13 residues long. In DNA, the CDR3 is TGTGCCACCAGTGATTTTACAGGAGATACGCAGTATTTT. This gives the protein CATSDFTGDTQYF.

The chain couples TRBV28 to TRBJ2-7; D is unresolved. This CDR3 comprises 14 residues. The V end lost 10 bases, the J end lost 3 bases, and 19 bases lay between the germline ends. Germline V lookup: CDR1 MDHEN, CDR2 SYDVKM. In nucleotides, the CDR3 is TGTGCCATCATCGGCGCTGGGTCCCTCTACGAGCAGTACTTC. Translating it yields CAIIGAGSLYEQYF.

The sample holds many counts of this clonotype. This chain joins TRBV29-1 and TRBJ2-3; 11 nucleotides align to TRBD2. Trimming cost V 5 bases and J 4 bases; bases outside gene matches: 5. Germline V lookup: CDR1 SQVTM, CDR2 ANQGSEA. The CDR3 loop spans 14 amino acids. The CDR3 DNA sequence: TGCAGCGTTTCGACTAGCGGGAATGCAGATACGCAGTATTTT. Residues: CSVSTSGNADTQYF.

Many counts were recorded for this clonotype. V gene TRBV18 combines with J gene TRBJ2-2, with 8 bases identical to TRBD1. The CDR3 is 15 residues long. CDR1 is KGHSH and CDR2 is LQKENI in the germline V gene. V gave up 6 bases and J gave up 1 base; unmatched junction bases: 4. CDR3 nucleotides: TGTGCCAGCTCGACCGGGACAGGGAACACCGGGGAGCTGTTTTTT. Residues: CASSTGTGNTGELFF.

This clonotype has a count of ten or more. The chain has TRBV16 and TRBJ1-2, with TRBD1 matching over 8 bases. The CDR3 runs 15 residues. Germline lookup yields CDR1 KGHSY and CDR2 FQNENV. Trimming took 2 bases from V and 5 from J; bases not matched to a gene: 7. CDR3 in amino acids: CASSQPRQGSYGYTF. Written as DNA, the CDR3 is TGTGCCAGCAGCCAACCCCGACAGGGGAGTTATGGCTACACCTTC.

J is TRBJ2-2 and V is TRBV5-1; tentative D call: TRBD2 (6 bases). Germline CDR1 is SGHRS and CDR2 is YFSETQ. V was pared by 5 bases and J by 4 bases, with 12 bases between. The CDR3 has 14 amino acids. The CDR3: CASRESGGTGELFF. The CDR3 DNA reads as TGCGCCAGCAGGGAATCCGGGGGCACCGGGGAGCTGTTTTTT.